The 23 T cell receptor beta chains in this list originate from one sample, sequenced in a study of tissue T cells after allogeneic stem cell transplantation. Repertoires were generated with immunoSEQ multiplex PCR, while TCRdb's copy carries only in-frame clones and drops some. The table includes approximately 4,000 clones, around half detected once. Regarding time point: mouse harvest day 14 after allogeneic transplant. The graft held 10^6 splenic CD5+ T cells and 10^7 T-cell-depleted bone marrow cells. Input material: lymph node tissue. The receptor set was obtained from a female BALB/c mouse given C57BL/6 T cells with graft-versus-host disease after an allogeneic hematopoietic cell transplant.

Remarks on this clone: The genes and germline here are from mouse. The CDR3 end is not reached by the read, which stops 1 residue before it; the germline J gene fills it in. The V call is TRBV13-1, the J call TRBJ2-5; possible D gene TRBD2, 6 bases. Deletions cut 3 bases from V and 3 bases from J, with 8 bases between. CDR3 length: 13 residues. In germline, CDR1 is NSHNY, CDR2 SYGAGN. The CDR3: CASSVGGQDTQYF. CDR3 bases read: TGTGCCAGCAGTGTTGGGGGTCAAGACACCCAGTAC.

This clone is categorized as medium-sized. The listed genes are named as in mouse. The read stops 1 residue short of the end of the CDR3; the missing end is completed from the germline J gene. The chain uses TRBV20 and TRBJ2-7; a possible D gene is TRBD1 (6 bases). The CDR3 spans 12 residues. Germline CDR1 is GFQATS and CDR2 is STVNSAI. V was shortened by 1 base and J by 4 bases, with 8 bases between the two germline ends. The CDR3 bases that were read are TGTGGTGCTAGGGGGGACACATATGAACAGTAC. It is translated as CGARGDTYEQY. The full CDR3 protein is CGARGDTYEQYF.

The sample holds a few counts of this clone. Genes here carry mouse names. The read ends 1 residue shy of where the CDR3 ends; the end is completed using the germline J gene. The chain links TRBV19 to TRBJ1-6; weak D call: TRBD1 (5 bases). TRBJ1-6 counts as an open reading frame of uncertain function. Between the trimmed V and J ends, which lost 5 bases and 1 base, there was a span of 7 bases. The length of the CDR3 is 14 residues. The germline CDR1 and CDR2 sequences are FNHDT and SITEND (reference sequence). The CDR3 DNA, read in part, is TGTGCCAGCAGCGGACAATCCTATAATTCGCCCCTCTAC. Amino acids: CASSGQSYNSPLY. The full-length CDR3 reads as CASSGQSYNSPLYF.

About this clone: Mouse names are used for the genes. The read terminates 1 residue ahead of where the CDR3 ends, so the germline J gene completes it. V and J are TRBV26 and TRBJ2-5, with D possibly TRBD1 on 5 matching bases. The V and J ends lost 5 bases and 5 bases respectively, with 11 bases between them. The CDR3 is made up of 13 amino acids. CDR1 KGHPV and CDR2 FQNQEV come from the germline V gene (reference sequence). The CDR3 loop reads CASSYRWRDTQYF. The DNA read from the CDR3 is TGTGCCAGCAGTTACAGGTGGAGAGACACCCAGTAC.

This clone turned up a few times. Here the gene names and germline are mouse. The DNA ends 1 residue before the CDR3 does, and the rest of the CDR3 is filled in from the germline J gene. The V call is TRBV13-1, the J call TRBJ2-7, with D possibly being TRBD2 (7 bases). V was trimmed by 5 bases and J by 4 bases, leaving 13 bases between them. The CDR3 has 13 amino acids. Per the germline V gene, CDR1 is NSHNY and CDR2 is SYGAGN. Incomplete CDR3 DNA: TGTGCCAGCAGGCCTGGGGGCTTATATGAACAGTAC. Translating gives CASRPGGLYEQY. Given in full, the CDR3 is CASRPGGLYEQYF.

As regards this clone: The genes and germline here are from mouse. CDR3 DNA, as far as it was read: TGTGCCAGCAGCGGGACAGGGAGAGGGACAGAAGTCTTC. Its translation: CASSGTGRGTEVF. The whole CDR3 sequence reads CASSGTGRGTEVFF. The V gene is TRBV24, the J gene TRBJ1-1, with 9 bases matching TRBD1. The read ends 1 residue before the CDR3 terminus; that terminus is restored from the germline J gene. From germline, CDR1 is KGHTA and CDR2 FRNEEI. The CDR3 contains 14 residues. Unmatched junction bases numbered 7, after V lost 6 bases and J lost 5 bases.

This clone has only a few counts. Gene names denote mouse genes. The read ends 1 residue before the CDR3 terminus; that terminus is restored from the germline J gene. The genes are TRBV26 and TRBJ1-3; D is uncertain. The germline V gene has CDR1 KGHPV and CDR2 FQNQEV (reference sequence). V was pared by 5 bases and J by 0 bases, with 8 bases between. The CDR3 extends over 14 amino acids. CDR3 sequence: CASSRQNSGNTLYF. The covered CDR3 bases are TGTGCCAGCAGTAGGCAAAATTCTGGAAATACGCTCTAT.

As for this clone: Mouse gene names apply. The DNA ends 1 residue before the CDR3 does, and the rest of the CDR3 is filled in from the germline J gene. The V call is TRBV19, the J call TRBJ1-2; 7 nucleotides line up with TRBD1. The V segment lost 6 bases and the J segment 0 bases; nucleotides outside the gene matches: 5. The CDR3 length is 14 residues. The germline gives CDR1 FNHDT, CDR2 SITEND (reference sequence). The CDR3 DNA, read in part, is TGTGCCAGCACCCTCGGGACAGCAAACTCCGACTACACC. Protein product: CASTLGTANSDYT. The full CDR3 reads CASTLGTANSDYTF.

On this clone itself: The genes and germline here are from mouse. The read terminates 1 residue ahead of where the CDR3 ends, so the germline J gene completes it. The chain is built from TRBV26 and TRBJ2-4; D might be TRBD1 (5 bases). V shed 2 bases and J shed 1 base, with 7 bases lying between them. This CDR3 spans 14 amino acids. In germline, CDR1 is KGHPV, CDR2 FQNQEV (reference sequence). The CDR3 bases that were read are TGTGCCAGCAGTCTGCAGGGCGGTCAAAACACCTTGTAC. It translates to CASSLQGGQNTLY. The full-length CDR3 reads as CASSLQGGQNTLYF.

Concerning this clone itself: Gene names refer to mouse genes. The sequenced fragment ends 1 residue before the CDR3 boundary, so the rest is inferred from the germline J gene. The rearrangement uses TRBV4 and TRBJ2-4; D uncertain. V lost 3 bases and J 1 base, leaving 5 bases between the germline ends. CDR1 LGHDT and CDR2 YNNKQL come from the germline V gene (reference sequence). This CDR3 has 13 residues. The CDR3 is CASSYAGQNTLYF. The DNA read from the CDR3 is TGTGCCAGCAGCTATGCGGGTCAAAACACCTTGTAC.

On this clone: Gene names refer to mouse genes. The CDR3 is cut off 1 residue early in the read; its end comes from the germline J gene. This rearrangement joins TRBV14 to TRBJ2-7; a possible D gene is TRBD1 (6 bases). The V gene's germline CDR1 is SGHDT and CDR2 FRDEAV. The CDR3 spans 12 residues. V was clipped by 5 bases and J by 5 bases, with 11 bases between them. CDR3 sequence: CASSRQAHEQYF. CDR3 bases read: TGTGCCAGCAGCCGACAGGCCCATGAACAGTAC. Full variable domain (rest looked up from reference TRBV14 and TRBJ2-7): EAGVTQSPRYAVLQEGQAVSFWCDPISGHDTLYWYQQPRDQGPQLLVYFRDEAVIDNSQLPSDRFSAVRPKGTNSTLKIQSAKQGDTATYLCASSRQAHEQYFGPGTRLTVL.

Notes on this clone: Mouse gene names apply. With the read ending 1 residue before the CDR3 end, the germline J gene is used to fill in that end. V usage is TRBV26 and J usage is TRBJ2-7; the D is unclear. This CDR3 has 13 amino acids. V lost 2 bases to trimming and J lost 0 bases, with 5 bases between them. Germline V gene data show CDR1 as KGHPV and CDR2 as FQNQEV (reference sequence). The CDR3 protein is CASSLRVSYEQYF. The CDR3 DNA, read in part, is TGTGCCAGCAGTCTGAGGGTCTCCTATGAACAGTAC.

In its sample, this clone is medium-sized. Here the gene names and germline are mouse. Read coverage stops 1 residue before the CDR3 terminus; the germline J gene supplies the remainder. This chain links TRBV16 with TRBJ1-3, with D unclear. This CDR3 has 14 residues. Germline V gene lookup returns CDR1 SGHSA and CDR2 FRNQAP. V was trimmed by 4 bases and J by 0 bases, leaving 7 bases between them. CDR3 sequence: CASSSTNSGNTLYF. CDR3 DNA, as far as it was read: TGTGCAAGCAGCTCGACAAATTCTGGAAATACGCTCTAT. The full variable domain, in which reference TRBV16 and TRBJ1-3 provide the parts outside the CDR3, is NAGVIQTPRHKVTGKGQEATLWCEPISGHSAVFWYRQTIVQGLEFLTYFRNQAPIDDSGMPKERFSAQMPNQSHSTLKIQSTQPQDSAVYLCASSSTNSGNTLYFGEGSRLIVV.

Notes on this clone: Genes here carry mouse names. The read ends 1 residue early relative to the CDR3; the germline J gene fills the gap. The V call is TRBV26, the J call TRBJ1-4; 9 nucleotides match TRBD1. The V gene end was trimmed by 6 bases and the J gene end by 1 base; junction bases not matched to a gene: 6. Germline CDR1 and CDR2: KGHPV and FQNQEV (reference sequence). There are 16 residues in the CDR3. The part of the CDR3 DNA that was read is TGTGCCAGCAGACAGGGACAGGGAACTTCCAACGAAAGATTATTT. The encoded protein is CASRQGQGTSNERLF. The full CDR3 reads CASRQGQGTSNERLFF.

As for this clone: Here the gene names and germline are mouse. The read ends 1 residue shy of where the CDR3 ends; the end is completed using the germline J gene. This chain connects TRBV16 to TRBJ1-2; TRBD1 matches 9 bases. Germline trimming cut 5 bases from V and 3 bases from J; bases unmatched to any gene: 1. Germline V gives CDR1 SGHSA, CDR2 FRNQAP. There are 13 residues in the CDR3. The DNA read from the CDR3 is TGTGCAAGCAGCAGGACAGGGGACTCCGACTACACC. Its translation: CASSRTGDSDYT. The CDR3 in its entirety is CASSRTGDSDYTF.

Concerning this clone: Genes and germline come from the mouse. Read data end 1 residue before the CDR3 end; the end is taken from the germline J gene. The V gene is TRBV26, the J gene TRBJ1-4, with 7 bases identical to TRBD1. This CDR3 is 15 amino acids long. The trim removed 3 bases at V and 3 bases at J, leaving 4 bases unmatched. CDR1 is KGHPV, CDR2 FQNQEV, per germline (reference sequence). CDR3 region: CASSLRRGANERLFF. CDR3 DNA, as far as it was read: TGTGCCAGCAGTCTACGCAGGGGGGCCAACGAAAGATTATTT.

On this clone: Gene names are the mouse ones. The read gets to within 1 residue of the CDR3 end, and the germline J gene fills in the rest. The chain combines TRBV26 with TRBJ2-5, with D unclear. This CDR3 has 14 residues. CDR1 and CDR2 from the germline V gene are KGHPV and FQNQEV (reference sequence). Trimming cost V 4 bases and J 0 bases, with 8 bases left between them. CDR3 region: CASSPPGNQDTQYF. CDR3 DNA (partial): TGTGCCAGCAGTCCCCCAGGAAACCAAGACACCCAGTAC. Variable domain in full (rest from reference TRBV26 and TRBJ2-5): NSKVIQTPRYLVKGQGQKAKMRCIPEKGHPVVFWYQQNKNNEFKFLINFQNQEVLQQIDMTEKRFSAECPSNSPCSLEIQSSEAGDSALYLCASSPPGNQDTQYFGPGTRLLVL.

About this clone: The gene names given are mouse names. The missing CDR3 end, 1 residue past where the read stops, is filled in from the germline J gene. This chain connects TRBV3 to TRBJ1-4; 8 nucleotides line up with TRBD1. After removal of 5 bases from V and 3 bases from J, the junction contained 2 bases not matched to a gene. The CDR3 is 14 residues long. Germline CDR1 is SNHLY and CDR2 is FYNGKV (reference sequence). This chain's CDR3 is CASSPQGANERLFF. The part of the CDR3 DNA that was read is TGTGCCAGCAGCCCACAGGGGGCCAACGAAAGATTATTT.

As regards this clone: The gene names given are mouse names. The read halts 1 residue ahead of the CDR3 end, with the missing end drawn from the germline J gene. The chain combines TRBV26 with TRBJ1-1; no definite D call. V was trimmed by 1 base and J by 5 bases, leaving 5 bases between them. The CDR3 has 12 amino acids. The germline V gene has CDR1 KGHPV and CDR2 FQNQEV (reference sequence). The part of the CDR3 DNA that was read is TGTGCCAGCAGTCTGTTTGGGACAGAAGTCTTC. Its translation: CASSLFGTEVF. The full CDR3 is CASSLFGTEVFF. Complete variable domain (other parts from reference TRBV26 and TRBJ1-1): NSKVIQTPRYLVKGQGQKAKMRCIPEKGHPVVFWYQQNKNNEFKFLINFQNQEVLQQIDMTEKRFSAECPSNSPCSLEIQSSEAGDSALYLCASSLFGTEVFFGKGTRLTVV.

This clone has only a few counts. Gene labels here are mouse ones. The read is 1 residue too short to cover the CDR3 end, so that end is filled in from the germline J gene. The V call is TRBV26, the J call TRBJ2-4; TRBD1 agrees at 9 bases. V shed 0 bases and J 6 bases; nucleotides not matched to a gene: 1. CDR1 and CDR2 from the germline V gene are KGHPV and FQNQEV (reference sequence). The CDR3 is 14 amino acids. CDR3 amino acids: CASSLSTGGNTLYF. Partial CDR3 DNA: TGTGCCAGCAGTCTGTCGACAGGGGGGAACACCTTGTAC.

A word on this clone: Germline and genes: mouse. Coverage ceases 1 residue before the CDR3 finishes, and the germline J gene fills in the end. J is TRBJ1-1 and V is TRBV26; tentative D call: TRBD1 (6 bases). V was clipped by 2 bases and J by 4 bases, with 11 bases between them. CDR1 and CDR2 from the germline V gene are KGHPV and FQNQEV (reference sequence). The CDR3 totals 14 residues. The DNA read from the CDR3 is TGTGCCAGCAGTCTGGGGGGGCAAGGCACAGAAGTCTTC. Amino acid sequence: CASSLGGQGTEVF. The whole CDR3 is CASSLGGQGTEVFF.

About this clone: The germline and genes are mouse ones. The read falls 1 residue short of the CDR3 end, and the missing part is taken from the germline J gene. The V call is TRBV26, the J call TRBJ1-3, with unresolved D. Trimming removed 6 bases from V and 0 bases from J, with 9 bases in between. CDR1 is KGHPV and CDR2 is FQNQEV in the germline V gene (reference sequence). The CDR3 runs 14 residues. CDR3 region: CASRRQNSGNTLYF. The CDR3 bases that were read are TGTGCCAGCAGAAGACAAAATTCTGGAAATACGCTCTAT.

As for this clone: The gene names given are mouse names. Read data end 1 residue before the CDR3 end; the end is taken from the germline J gene. The same CDR3 is also encoded by other DNA sequences in this sample. This chain uses TRBV4 with TRBJ2-7; 12 nucleotides match TRBD2. Germline lookup yields CDR1 LGHDT and CDR2 YNNKQL (reference sequence). Germline trimming cut 4 bases from V and 7 bases from J; bases unmatched to any gene: 8. There are 15 residues in the CDR3. The sequenced CDR3 bases are TGTGCCAGCAGCTTCCGAGACTGGGGGGGCGGGGAACAGTAC. Amino acid sequence: CASSFRDWGGGEQY. The whole CDR3 region reads CASSFRDWGGGEQYF.